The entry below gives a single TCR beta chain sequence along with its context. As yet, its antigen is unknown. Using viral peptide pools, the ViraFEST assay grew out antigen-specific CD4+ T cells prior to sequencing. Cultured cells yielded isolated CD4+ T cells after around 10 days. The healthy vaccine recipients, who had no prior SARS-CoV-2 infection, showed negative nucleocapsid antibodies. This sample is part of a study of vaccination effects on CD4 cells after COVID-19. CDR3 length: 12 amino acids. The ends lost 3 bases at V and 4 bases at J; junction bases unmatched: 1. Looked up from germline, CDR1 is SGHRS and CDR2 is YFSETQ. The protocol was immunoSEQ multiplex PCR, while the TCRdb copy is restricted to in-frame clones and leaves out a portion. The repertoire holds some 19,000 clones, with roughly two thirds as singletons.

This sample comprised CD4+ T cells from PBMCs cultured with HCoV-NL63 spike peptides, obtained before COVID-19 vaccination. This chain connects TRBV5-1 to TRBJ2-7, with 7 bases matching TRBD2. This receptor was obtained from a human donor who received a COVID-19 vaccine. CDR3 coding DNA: TGCGCCAGCAGCTCGGGGGGATACGAGCAGTACTTC. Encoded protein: CASSSGGYEQYF.